This T cell receptor beta chain was recorded in a study of cytomegalovirus exposure and HLA in healthy donors. Study-wide findings and caveats: Overall, roughly 170 TCR beta chains were annotated as cytomegalovirus-associated. Cytomegalovirus status, reportedly, was diagnosed with high specificity and sensitivity by the classifier.

Remarks on this clone: Its antigen is unknown.

V was cut by 1 base and J by 7 bases, with 8 bases left in between. Germline loops: CDR1 MDHEN, CDR2 SYDVKM. The CDR3 extends over 13 amino acids. PCR was performed using 60 Vbeta and 13 Jbeta primers. Sequencing was performed with immunoSEQ multiplex PCR; in TCRdb, only in-frame clones are kept and a portion is missing. The top ten clones hold 3% to 4% of a sample with 100,000 or so clones, more than 80% of them seen once. Source material: PBMCs. The chain links TRBV28 to TRBJ2-1; D is undetermined. The sequence was collected from a man in his thirties or forties in good health and CMV-seronegative. The CDR3 spells CASSLSPINEQFF. The DNA for the CDR3 is TGTGCCAGCAGTTTATCCCCCATTAATGAGCAGTTCTTC.